A single T cell receptor (beta chain) is shown here with its context. The time point is: patch test 1, 2 weeks after DPC sensitization. As for treatment: therapeutic diphenylcyclopropenone sensitization with weekly scalp DPC. The library labeled individual cDNA molecules by adding unique molecular identifiers to them. Source study methods: Individual samples carried between about 20,000 and 700,000 TCRs, with 85,000 to 100,000 as the median. One entry per CDR3 protein, called by TCRdb with MiXCR from the RACE reads. The V and J calls were not made by the authors but by TCRdb's processing. This table has about 74,000 distinct CDR3 sequences, 25% to 40% appearing once. The CDR3 runs to 16 residues. V trimming: 5 bases; J trimming: 0 bases; junction bases outside the gene matches: 11. CDR1 SGHRS and CDR2 YFSETQ come from the germline V gene. The data originate from a study of human T cells and chemical hapten exposure.

This TCR came from a middle-aged man with alopecia areata. Some clones in this sample may be carry-over from other donors' samples. This sample comprised whole blood, obtained in connection with sensitization to the hapten diphenylcyclopropenone (DPC). J is TRBJ2-7 and V is TRBV5-1; 7 bases are a match to TRBD1. The CDR3 sequence is CASSSSDRLNSYEQYF. Here the CDR3 DNA reads TGCGCCAGCAGTTCGTCGGACAGGTTAAACTCCTACGAGCAGTACTTC.